Following are 11 T cell receptor beta chains from one sample sequenced in a study of tumor-infiltrating lymphocytes in primary liver carcinoma. Germline DNA was also extracted, with blood RNA taken from unsorted whole blood. cDNA specific to TCR beta was made from approximately 0.55 ug of total RNA, with a constant-region primer employed for priming. Libraries for TCR beta were built through three nested multiplex PCR rounds, which together made up a slightly modified ARM-PCR procedure. Use of TRBV1-TRBV30 forward primers with a C-beta reverse primer characterized the first two PCR rounds, which lasted about 9 cycles each. TCRdb re-analysed the multiplex PCR reads in MiXCR, keeping a single row per CDR3 protein. The top ten hold 6% to 8.5% of the sample, which has some 200,000 distinct CDR3 sequences, roughly 61% seen once. Sequences were obtained from peripheral blood. The origin of the receptors is a woman in her sixties with primary liver carcinoma and hepatitis B virus infection.

This clonotype was recorded only once. The chain is built from TRBV11-3 and TRBJ2-2; D might be TRBD1 (6 bases). V lost 3 bases and J lost 10, with 18 bases in between. The CDR3 runs to 15 residues. Germline V gene lookup returns CDR1 SGHNT and CDR2 YENEEA. CDR3 nucleotide sequence: TGTGCCAGCAGCTTGTCCCCCAGGGGCGATGCGGAGCTGTTTTTT. Protein product: CASSLSPRGDAELFF.

A note on this clonotype: A much more abundant neighbour one base away suggests this may be a read error. The chain employs TRBV6-1 and TRBJ1-1; no clear D. Germline loops: CDR1 MNHNS, CDR2 SASEGT. The CDR3 contains 14 residues. CDR3 nucleotide sequence: TGTGCCAGCAGTGACCCGGGGTTGAACACTGAATCTTTCTTT. It specifies CASSDPGLNTESFF.

This clonotype was seen only once. The gene calls are TRBV5-1 and TRBJ1-5, with 8 positions matching TRBD1. CDR1 and CDR2 (germline): SGHRS, YFSETQ. This CDR3 comprises 12 residues. Trimming removed 4 bases from V and 15 bases from J; junction bases left unmatched: 9. The CDR3 DNA is TGCGCCAGCAGCCCTGGTTACGGACAGGGGCATTTT. Amino acids: CASSPGYGQGHF.

The chain couples TRBV28 to TRBJ2-1, with D uncertain. CDR1 is MDHEN, CDR2 SYDVKM, per germline. This CDR3 region has 15 residues. V was pared by 4 bases and J by 0 bases, with 10 bases between. This CDR3 reads CASSSAINSYNEQFF. The DNA of the CDR3 is TGTGCCAGCAGTTCAGCTATTAACTCCTACAATGAGCAGTTCTTC. Variable domain in full (rest from reference TRBV28 and TRBJ2-1): DVKVTQSSRYLVKRTGEKVFLECVQDMDHENMFWYRQDPGLGLRLIYFSYDVKMKEKGDIPEGYSVSREKKERFSLILESASTNQTSMYLCASSSAINSYNEQFFGPGTRLTVL.

A single count supports this clonotype. The chain uses TRBV12-3 or TRBV12-4 and TRBJ2-7, with D perhaps matching TRBD1 (5 bases). Deletions cut 5 bases from V and 7 bases from J, with 15 bases between. CDR3 length: 13 residues. DNA for the CDR3: TGTGCCAGCAGTCCTTTGCAGGGTAAAGAGCAGTACTTC. It translates to CASSPLQGKEQYF.

CDR3 in DNA: TGCGCCAGCAGCCAAGTTTGGGGAGGGCCCGGTGAGCAGTACTTC. It yields the protein CASSQVWGGPGEQYF. V and J are TRBV4-1 and TRBJ2-7, with 7 positions matching TRBD2. Germline-derived CDR1 and CDR2 are MGHRA and YSYEKL. The CDR3 spans 15 residues. V lost 1 base and J lost 7; bases outside the gene matches: 10.

The chain employs TRBV19 and TRBJ1-1, with TRBD1 matching 10 bases. Germline-derived CDR1 and CDR2 are LNHDA and SQIVND (reference sequence). Trimming took 10 bases from V and 0 from J; bases not matched to a gene: 17. This CDR3 comprises 18 residues. CDR3 region: CATSHDSRTGGLNTEAFF. Here the CDR3 DNA reads TGTGCCACCTCACATGACAGTCGGACAGGGGGTCTGAACACTGAAGCTTTCTTT.

On this clonotype itself: This may stem from a read error, because a much larger clone lies one nucleotide away. The chain links TRBV12-3 or TRBV12-4 to TRBJ2-7, with TRBD1 identical over 9 bases. The CDR3 is 13 residues long. The CDR3 is CVSTETGGYEQYF. In nucleotides, the CDR3 is TGTGTCAGCACCGAGACAGGGGGCTACGAGCAGTACTTC.

CDR3 residues: CASSLDWVRLAGSYEQYF. DNA of the CDR3: TGTGCCAGCAGCTTAGATTGGGTCAGACTAGCGGGCTCCTACGAGCAGTACTTC. J is TRBJ2-7 and V is TRBV11-2; 10 positions agree with TRBD2. V lost 0 bases, J lost 0 bases, and 8 bases stayed unmatched. The CDR3 is 18 residues long. CDR1 SGHAT and CDR2 FQNNGV come from the germline V gene.

Worth noting for this clonotype: A read error is possible here, since a much larger clone lies one base away. J is TRBJ1-4 and V is TRBV7-8; D might be TRBD1 (5 bases). This CDR3 spans 14 amino acids. Germline loops: CDR1 SGHVS, CDR2 FQNEAQ. The CDR3 DNA follows: TGTGACAGCAGCCGGGGCCCCCTCCAAGAAAAACTGTTTTTT. Translation gives CDSSRGPLQEKLFF.

In regard to this clonotype: One end of the junction does not line up with germline, which may come from a read error. Here the CDR3 reads CVSSLRPDITSNEQFF. The CDR3, as DNA: TGTGTCAGCAGCTTACGTCCCGACATTACCTCAAATGAGCAGTTCTTC. This chain links TRBV11-2 with TRBJ2-1; D gene ambiguous. This CDR3 is built from 16 residues. Germline CDR1 is SGHAT and CDR2 is FQNNGV.